This T cell receptor (beta chain) was sequenced in a study of shared clonotypes between healthy human individuals. Profiled with immunoSEQ multiplex PCR; TCRdb holds only in-frame clones, not every one. The repertoire holds about 2 million clones, with approximately 94% as singletons. On this clone: Antigen: not known.

The naive CD8 population came from CD45RO-negative cells selected for CCR7, without terminally differentiated effector memory CD45RA+ cells. Donors comprised only Caucasian adults living in Nashville, Tennessee. Study-wide findings and caveats: Sorted-subset samples were not fully sequenced, rarefaction indicated. Relative to clonotypes present in all four donors, those not shared had lower generation probabilities.

Germline-derived CDR1 and CDR2 are WSHSY and SAAADI. V lost 2 bases, J lost 4 bases, and 12 bases lay in between. The CDR3 runs to 14 residues. This clonotype originated in a man aged 18-30 years in good health. The rearrangement links TRBV10-2 to TRBJ2-7; D is undetermined. Sequencing was carried out using naive CD8+ T cells sorted from blood. The CDR3 sequence is CASSEEQDPYEQYF. The CDR3, as DNA: TGCGCCAGCAGTGAGGAGCAGGATCCTTACGAGCAGTACTTC.